The TCR beta chain described here comes from a study of post-analysis software for immune sequencing data. The TCR beta cDNA libraries contained unique molecular identifiers. TCRdb analysed the PCR reads with MiXCR anew, one entry per CDR3 protein. The data contain about 200,000 distinct CDR3 sequences, roughly 28% of them seen just once; the ten biggest clones take up 3.4%. Broader study findings: Controls showed lower frequencies than patients for five TRBV segments, and TRBV5-6, TRBV5-1 and TRBV20-1 were among these.

This clonotype came up a few times. Its antigen is not identified. Germline CDR1 SEHNR, CDR2 FQNEAQ (reference sequence). Trimming removed 1 base at V and 8 bases at J, with 8 bases between. CDR3 size: 12 residues. V is TRBV7-9 and J is TRBJ1-1; D is unresolved. The source material was blood. This TCR came from a girl aged 2-17 years with multiple sclerosis. CDR3 sequence reads: CASSLVRNEAFF. The CDR3 bases are TGTGCCAGCAGCTTAGTCCGGAACGAAGCTTTCTTT.